This entry features one T cell receptor beta chain sequence. As yet, its antigen is unknown. These data come from a study of cytomegalovirus exposure and HLA in healthy donors. Study-wide results and caveats: Associated with HLA alleles at 0.05 false discovery rate in a later analysis were 16,951 TCR beta sequences. In a later analysis, productive TCRs from donors in an Asian-associated ancestry cluster reportedly carried fewer N-insertions than the cohort mean.

This CDR3 region has 14 residues. Per the germline V gene, CDR1 is LGHNA and CDR2 is YNFKEQ. Trimming removed 0 bases from V and 5 bases from J, with 10 bases in between. The PCR ran on 60 Vbeta and 13 Jbeta primers. TCRdb's table, derived via immunoSEQ multiplex PCR, lists solely in-frame clones and lacks some. The sample includes fewer than 65,000 clones, approximately 89% of them seen just once. V is TRBV4-2 and J is TRBJ2-5; no firm D call. Material: PBMCs. The clonotype was recovered from a man aged 18 to 29 in good health and CMV-seronegative. The CDR3 reads CASSQDGSSETQYF. The CDR3 nucleotides are TGTGCCAGCAGCCAAGATGGCTCGTCGGAGACCCAGTACTTC.